This TCR beta chain was identified during a study of Ad26.COV2.S vaccination and SARS-CoV-2 variants. For this clone: The antigen is not known.

General study points: Vaccine recipients showed a spike-specific TCR breadth that was higher than in placebo recipients.

Clones were sequenced by immunoSEQ multiplex PCR, and TCRdb holds only the in-frame ones, with some missing. The sample includes roughly 500,000 clones, approximately 89% of them seen just once. Trimming removed 6 bases at V and 3 bases at J, with 15 bases between. Germline CDR1 GTSNPN, CDR2 SVGIG (reference sequence). The CDR3 is 13 amino acids. This sample's treatment: over 15 received Ad26.COV2.S at low or high dose, single or two shots; roughly five received placebo; per-sample allocation not given. On day 63 after the first injection, vaccine and placebo recipients gave samples. Sequencing was performed on peripheral blood, taken in a trial of Ad26.COV2.S vaccine versus placebo. This clonotype originated in a person between 18 and 65 years old who received the Ad26.COV2.S COVID-19 vaccine or a placebo. This sequence joins TRBV30 and TRBJ2-7, with D perhaps given as TRBD1 or TRBD2 (6 bases each). The CDR3 reads CACRGAADYEQYF. Here the CDR3 DNA reads TGTGCCTGTAGGGGGGCCGCGGACTACGAGCAGTACTTC.